The source of this T cell receptor (beta chain) is a study of T cell responses to AZD1222 COVID-19 vaccine. The study's findings and limits: It should be noted that donors were predominantly white British and more often female, and clonal diversity was possibly underestimated. There were repertoire samples only from the period after the peak T cell response.

The ends lost 0 bases at V and 5 bases at J; junction bases unmatched: 5. CDR1 and CDR2 from the germline V gene are MNHEY and SMNVEV (reference sequence). The CDR3 is made up of 15 amino acids. In regard to this clone: The antigen remains undetermined.

Data came from immunoSEQ multiplex PCR; TCRdb stores just in-frame clones and leaves some out. The table has about 94,000 clones, roughly 88% seen once; the top ten hold 13%. Sequenced material: peripheral blood, taken on day 0 of AZD1222 vaccination. The clonotype was recovered from an adult in good health. The genes are TRBV27 and TRBJ2-5; 8 bases agree with TRBD1. The CDR3: CASSLSGQGWETQYF. The CDR3 bases are TGTGCCAGCAGTTTATCAGGACAGGGCTGGGAGACCCAGTACTTC.